Presented here are 2 T cell receptor beta chains from one specimen sequenced in a study of T cell responses to AZD1222 COVID-19 vaccine. Libraries were prepared by immunoSEQ multiplex PCR; TCRdb keeps only in-frame clonotypes and omits some of them. The sample includes some 130,000 clones, nearly 90% of them seen just once. The sequencing here drew on peripheral blood, taken 28 days after the second AZD1222 dose. The source is an adult who received the AZD1222 COVID-19 vaccine.

In this sample, this clone turned up once. The rearrangement joins TRBV28 to TRBJ1-3, with a tentative D call TRBD1 (5 bases). The CDR3 is made up of 15 amino acids. Germline assignment: CDR1 MDHEN and CDR2 SYDVKM. V shed 5 bases and J shed 4 bases, with 15 bases lying between them. The DNA for the CDR3 is TGTGCCAGCAGTCCCGGGGGGGTTCTCGGAAACACCATATATTTT. This sequence encodes CASSPGGVLGNTIYF.

The V call is TRBV3-1 (or the pseudogene TRBV3-2), the J call TRBJ2-4, with TRBD2 identical over 8 bases. The CDR3 consists of 14 residues. J was trimmed by 9 bases and V by 2 bases; bases with no gene match: 6. Germline lookup yields CDR1 LGHDT and CDR2 YNNKEL (reference sequence). The CDR3 here is CASSQTGGPGIQYF. CDR3 bases: TGTGCCAGCAGCCAAACGGGAGGGCCGGGCATTCAGTACTTC.